The 6 T cell receptor beta chains in this list originate from one sample, sequenced in a study of beta chain features in type 1 diabetes. The investigators reverse transcribed all of the isolated RNA, so they sequenced expressed TCRB transcripts. Assay: immunoSEQ multiplex PCR; the TCRdb copy retains only in-frame clones and omits some. The profile shows roughly 450,000 clones, about an eighth of them singletons. The sequencing sample was made of naive CD4+ T cells from blood. The receptors were gathered from a woman younger than 30 in good health.

This clone was counted between two and nine times. The chain uses TRBV27 and TRBJ2-1; no definite D call. This CDR3 has 16 residues. CDR1 and CDR2 from the germline V gene are MNHEY and SMNVEV (reference sequence). Trimming removed 5 bases from V and 3 bases from J, with 17 bases in between. CDR3 in DNA: TGTGCCAGCAGTAACCTCCATGGATTTGGCTACAATGAGCAGTTCTTC. Translated, it gives CASSNLHGFGYNEQFF.

The J gene is TRBJ1-2, the V gene TRBV29-1; 8 nucleotides agree with TRBD1. Germline CDR1 reads SQVTM; CDR2 reads ANQGSEA. J was trimmed by 6 bases and V by 7 bases; bases with no gene match: 10. This CDR3 spans 13 amino acids. In DNA, the CDR3 is TGCAGCGCCTCAAGGGGGACAGGCGATGGCTACACCTTC. Translated, it gives CSASRGTGDGYTF.

The genes are TRBV28 and TRBJ1-2, with D possibly TRBD1 on 6 matching bases. Germline values: CDR1 MDHEN, CDR2 SYDVKM. This CDR3 is 13 amino acids long. V was trimmed by 1 base and J by 7 bases, leaving 10 bases between them. The CDR3 loop reads CASSLSGAPGYTF. The CDR3 DNA is TGTGCCAGCAGTTTATCAGGGGCTCCTGGCTACACCTTC.

In this sample, this clone turned up a few times. The gene calls are TRBV7-2 and TRBJ1-6, with 9 bases matching TRBD1. This CDR3 is 16 amino acids long. The V and J ends lost 7 bases and 10 bases, in that order; junction bases with no gene match: 14. Germline V CDR1 and CDR2: SGHTA, FQGNSA. CDR3 nucleotide sequence: TGTGCCAGCACCGTGGGCTTACAGGGGGCGGGATCACCCCTCCACTTT. It translates to CASTVGLQGAGSPLHF.

The chain has TRBV28 and TRBJ1-2, with 7 positions matching TRBD1. The CDR3 runs 15 residues. The germline V gene has CDR1 MDHEN and CDR2 SYDVKM. J lost 0 bases, V lost 4 bases, and 5 bases had no gene match. CDR3 sequence: CASSSTGEANYGYTF. CDR3 DNA sequence: TGTGCCAGCAGTTCTACAGGGGAGGCTAACTATGGCTACACCTTC.

This clone was counted only a few times. This chain links TRBV6-6 with TRBJ1-1; tentatively, D is TRBD1 (6 bases). Germline assignment: CDR1 MNHNY and CDR2 SVGAGI (reference sequence). V was trimmed by 5 bases and J by 1 base, leaving 14 bases between them. This CDR3 region has 15 residues. CDR3 DNA: TGTGCCAGCAGTCTTTCACAGGGCCAGAACACTGAAGCTTTCTTT. Its translation is CASSLSQGQNTEAFF.